The 24 T cell receptor beta chains below come from one sample, sequenced in a study of T cells after posttransplantation cyclophosphamide. A marrow graft followed busulfan-fludarabine conditioning, with cyclophosphamide on days +3 and +4. Produced via immunoSEQ multiplex PCR; TCRdb's table is partial and in-frame only. The sample has fewer than 25,000 clones; roughly 90% are singletons. Material: PBMCs, obtained after allogeneic stem cell transplant with posttransplant cyclophosphamide. Source of these receptors: a female patient in her 30s who received an allogeneic stem cell transplant from an unrelated donor, was CMV-positive, and had no GVHD. The graft donor may be the source of some T cells.

The chain employs TRBV5-1 and TRBJ1-4, with 8 bases fitting TRBD1. Germline V gives CDR1 SGHRS, CDR2 YFSETQ. CDR3 length equals 14 residues. The V and J ends lost 2 bases and 7 bases, in that order; junction bases with no gene match: 4. CDR3 loop: CASSFGQGGEKLFF. As DNA, the CDR3 is TGCGCCAGCAGCTTCGGACAGGGAGGTGAAAAACTGTTTTTT. Complete variable domain (other parts from reference TRBV5-1 and TRBJ1-4): KAGVTQTPRYLIKTRGQQVTLSCSPISGHRSVSWYQQTPGQGLQFLFEYFSETQRNKGNFPGRFSGRQFSNSRSEMNVSTLELGDSALYLCASSFGQGGEKLFFGSGTQLSVL.

The gene calls are TRBV9 and TRBJ2-1, with D perhaps matching TRBD1 (6 bases). The V and J ends lost 3 bases and 10 bases respectively, with 14 bases between them. This CDR3 comprises 13 residues. Per the germline V gene, CDR1 is SGDLS and CDR2 is YYNGEE. Here the CDR3 DNA reads TGTGCCAGCAGCGAAATCCCTCAGGGGGAGCAGTTCTTC. Its protein is CASSEIPQGEQFF.

The V and J genes are TRBV7-9 and TRBJ2-1, with 7 bases matching TRBD2. After removal of 5 bases from V and 6 bases from J, the junction contained 10 bases not matched to a gene. CDR1 SEHNR and CDR2 FQNEAQ come from the germline V gene (reference sequence). This CDR3 contains 15 residues. Written as DNA, the CDR3 is TGTGCCAGCAGCGCCGGGGTGCGGGGGATCAATGAGCAGTTCTTC. Translation gives CASSAGVRGINEQFF.

This chain joins TRBV30 and TRBJ2-2, with TRBD1 identical over 8 bases. After removal of 3 bases from V and 5 bases from J, the junction contained 5 bases not matched to a gene. Germline CDR1 is GTSNPN and CDR2 is SVGIG (reference sequence). This CDR3 is built from 14 residues. In DNA, the CDR3 is TGTGCCTGGAGCCTGGACAGGGAGACCGGGGAGCTGTTTTTT. Its protein product is CAWSLDRETGELFF. The full variable domain, rest sourced from reference TRBV30 and TRBJ2-2, is SQTIHQWPATLVQPVGSPLSLECTVEGTSNPNLYWYRQAAGRGLQLLFYSVGIGQISSEVPQNLSASRPQDRQFILSSKKLLLSDSGFYLCAWSLDRETGELFFGEGSRLTVL.

This chain's CDR3 is CASSRTSGGGAYEQYF. DNA of the CDR3: TGTGCCAGCAGCCGCACTAGCGGCGGGGGGGCCTACGAGCAGTACTTC. The chain employs TRBV14 and TRBJ2-7; 9 bases align to TRBD2. Looked up from germline, CDR1 is SGHDN and CDR2 is FVKESK. The CDR3 consists of 16 residues. V shed 4 bases, J shed 2 bases, and the junction held 9 bases outside the gene matches. Complete variable domain (other parts from reference TRBV14 and TRBJ2-7): EAGVTQFPSHSVIEKGQTVTLRCDPISGHDNLYWYRRVMGKEIKFLLHFVKESKQDESGMPNNRFLAERTGGTYSTLKVQPAELEDSGVYFCASSRTSGGGAYEQYFGPGTRLTVT.

The table lists this clone with a count of one. The chain's CDR3 is CASRTPGQGTSRAYGYTF. In DNA, the CDR3 is TGCGCCAGCAGAACACCGGGACAGGGGACTTCCAGGGCCTATGGCTACACCTTC. The rearrangement uses TRBV4-1 and TRBJ1-2, with TRBD1 identical over 10 bases. V was pared by 6 bases and J by 4 bases, with 17 bases of the junction left unmatched. The CDR3 totals 18 residues. Germline CDR1 reads MGHRA; CDR2 reads YSYEKL.

V usage is TRBV5-8 and J usage is TRBJ2-3; 7 nucleotides line up with TRBD1. CDR3 size: 15 residues. Trimming took 1 base from V and 3 from J; bases not matched to a gene: 5. Germline V gene lookup returns CDR1 SGHTS and CDR2 YDEGEE. The DNA for the CDR3 is TGTGCCAGCAGCTTGCGTACAGGGGTGACAGATACGCAGTATTTT. This sequence encodes CASSLRTGVTDTQYF.

V is TRBV6-5 and J is TRBJ2-1; 9 nucleotides align to TRBD2. There are 15 residues in the CDR3. J lost 4 bases, V lost 5 bases, and 6 bases had no gene match. Germline CDR1 and CDR2: MNHEY and SVGAGI. The CDR3 DNA follows: TGTGCCAGCAGTCGACTAGCGGAAGGTTACAATGAGCAGTTCTTC. It is translated as CASSRLAEGYNEQFF.

The chain couples TRBV5-1 to TRBJ1-6, with a possible D match to TRBD1 (6 bases). Trimming stripped 1 base from V and 8 bases from J, with 10 bases between. The CDR3 is made up of 14 amino acids. Germline CDR1 and CDR2: SGHRS and YFSETQ. CDR3 sequence: CASSLLQGDSPLHF. The CDR3 coding sequence is TGCGCCAGCAGCTTGTTACAGGGAGATTCACCCCTCCACTTT.

This chain uses TRBV7-2 with TRBJ2-7; 9 bases agree with TRBD1. Trimming at V came to 1 base and at J to 0 bases, leaving 7 bases not matched to a gene. This CDR3 comprises 17 residues. Germline V gene sequence: CDR1 SGHTA, CDR2 FQGNSA. The CDR3 nucleotides read TGTGCCAGCAGCTTAGGGGTAGGGACAGGGATCTCCTACGAGCAGTACTTC. Its protein product is CASSLGVGTGISYEQYF.

V usage is TRBV30 and J usage is TRBJ2-1; 8 nucleotides match TRBD1. Germline CDR1 is GTSNPN and CDR2 is SVGIG (reference sequence). The CDR3 sequence is 15 residues long. The CDR3 spells CAQTSNGQGDNEQFF. Here the CDR3 DNA reads TGTGCTCAAACGTCCAACGGACAGGGTGACAATGAGCAGTTCTTC.

The chain recombines TRBV19 with TRBJ2-4, with 8 bases lining up with TRBD1. This CDR3 region has 17 residues. The germline V gene encodes CDR1 LNHDA and CDR2 SQIVND (reference sequence). V gave up 6 bases and J gave up 3 bases; unmatched junction bases: 13. The CDR3 region has the DNA TGTGCCAGTAGCCGTAAAACAGGGACAGGAGTCAAAAACATTCAGTACTTC. Protein: CASSRKTGTGVKNIQYF. The full variable domain, its missing parts supplied by reference TRBV19 and TRBJ2-4, is DGGITQSPKYLFRKEGQNVTLSCEQNLNHDAMYWYRQDPGQGLRLIYYSQIVNDFQKGDIAEGYSVSREKKESFPLTVTSAQKNPTAFYLCASSRKTGTGVKNIQYFGAGTRLSVL.

The rearrangement uses TRBV10-3 and TRBJ2-1, with 13 bases fitting TRBD2. The CDR3 covers 16 residues. Germline assignment: CDR1 ENHRY and CDR2 SYGVKD. Trimming at V came to 3 bases and at J to 7 bases, leaving 6 bases not matched to a gene. CDR3 in amino acids: CAISDPALAGGNEQFF. The CDR3 DNA follows: TGTGCCATCAGTGATCCGGCACTAGCGGGGGGGAATGAGCAGTTCTTC.

The chain uses TRBV30 and TRBJ1-1, with D possibly matching TRBD1 (5 bases). This CDR3 has 15 amino acids. Germline V gives CDR1 GTSNPN, CDR2 SVGIG (reference sequence). V was cut by 5 bases and J by 0 bases, with 16 bases left in between. The CDR3 DNA follows: TGTGCCTGGGGTGGGGGGGTTGGCGTGAACACTGAAGCTTTCTTT. Translated: CAWGGGVGVNTEAFF.

The genes are TRBV19 and TRBJ2-1; 12 bases are shared with TRBD2. Trimming removed 4 bases from V and 6 bases from J; junction bases left unmatched: 4. The CDR3 length is 15 residues. From germline, CDR1 is LNHDA and CDR2 SQIVND (reference sequence). CDR3 in DNA: TGTGCCAGTAGTACATGGACTAGCGGGGCCAATGAGCAGTTCTTC. This translates into CASSTWTSGANEQFF.

The V gene is TRBV29-1, the J gene TRBJ1-4; maybe TRBD1 (6 bases). The germline V and J ends were trimmed by 4 bases and 9 bases, with 18 bases remaining between them. In germline, CDR1 is SQVTM, CDR2 ANQGSEA. The CDR3 consists of 14 residues. Here the CDR3 DNA reads TGCAGCGTTGGCGGTGGGGACAAAAATAAAAAACTGTTTTTT. Protein product: CSVGGGDKNKKLFF.

The CDR3 DNA follows: TGTGCCAGCAGTTACAGGGACAGACAAGAGACCCAGTACTTC. Residues: CASSYRDRQETQYF. The gene calls are TRBV6-5 and TRBJ2-5, with 7 positions matching TRBD1. The germline CDR1 and CDR2 sequences are MNHEY and SVGAGI. The CDR3 runs 14 residues. Unmatched junction bases numbered 2, after V lost 2 bases and J lost 2 bases.

The CDR3 region has the DNA TGTGCCAGCAGCTTCACCGGGACAGGGCTCTATGGCTACACCTTC. Its translation: CASSFTGTGLYGYTF. The chain combines TRBV7-2 with TRBJ1-2, with 9 positions matching TRBD1. V lost 3 bases to trimming and J lost 4 bases; unmatched junction nucleotides: 6. The CDR3 consists of 15 residues. CDR1 is SGHTA and CDR2 is FQGNSA in the germline V gene.

The chain uses TRBV6-6 and TRBJ2-7; possibly TRBD2 for D (6 bases). V was clipped by 2 bases and J by 3 bases, with 14 bases between them. CDR3 length: 15 amino acids. Germline V gene sequence: CDR1 MNHNY, CDR2 SVGAGI (reference sequence). For the CDR3, the DNA is TGTGCCAGCAGTTACGGGTCAAGGGAGGACTACGAGCAGTACTTC. Translated: CASSYGSREDYEQYF.

J is TRBJ2-3 and V is TRBV7-2; D is unresolved. V dropped 5 bases and J dropped 2 bases, with 2 bases sitting between them. CDR1 is SGHTA, CDR2 FQGNSA, per germline. The CDR3 consists of 11 residues. CDR3 DNA: TGTGCCAGCAGCCTCACAGATACGCAGTATTTT. Translation: CASSLTDTQYF.

The rearrangement uses TRBV13 and TRBJ1-1; 10 bases fit TRBD1. V gave up 5 bases and J gave up 3 bases; unmatched junction bases: 9. This CDR3 has 16 amino acids. CDR1 is PRHDT, CDR2 FYEKMQ, per germline (reference sequence). The CDR3 protein is CASSTRTGGWYTEAFF. The CDR3, as DNA: TGTGCCAGCAGCACACGGACAGGGGGTTGGTACACTGAAGCTTTCTTT.

This clone was counted a single time. This sequence joins TRBV5-8 and TRBJ2-3; D may be TRBD1 (6 bases). The CDR3 covers 16 residues. Trimming stripped 3 bases from V and 3 bases from J, with 17 bases between. The germline V gene encodes CDR1 SGHTS and CDR2 YDEGEE. Written as DNA, the CDR3 is TGTGCCAGCAGCTCCCCCACGCAGGGGCGGACAGATACGCAGTATTTT. Translating it yields CASSSPTQGRTDTQYF.

This chain joins TRBV7-3 and TRBJ2-2, with 10 bases that match TRBD2. The germline V gene has CDR1 SGHTA and CDR2 FQGTGA. After removal of 3 bases from V and 4 bases from J, the junction contained 2 bases not matched to a gene. The CDR3 is made up of 15 amino acids. The CDR3 DNA sequence: TGTGCCAGCAGCTTGAAGCGGGGGGGCACCGGGGAGCTGTTTTTT. Translated, it gives CASSLKRGGTGELFF. Full variable domain (missing parts from reference TRBV7-3 and TRBJ2-2): GAGVSQTPSNKVTEKGKYVELRCDPISGHTALYWYRQSLGQGPEFLIYFQGTGAADDSGLPNDRFFAVRPEGSVSTLKIQRTERGDSAVYLCASSLKRGGTGELFFGEGSRLTVL.

CDR3 in DNA: TGTGCCAGCAGTTCAGGCCACGAGCAGTACTTC. This sequence encodes CASSSGHEQYF. The chain joins TRBV28 to TRBJ2-5; D not certain. The J call could be wrong; TRBJ2-7 is a better fit for the DNA end. Germline CDR1 reads MDHEN; CDR2 reads SYDVKM. The CDR3 consists of 11 residues.